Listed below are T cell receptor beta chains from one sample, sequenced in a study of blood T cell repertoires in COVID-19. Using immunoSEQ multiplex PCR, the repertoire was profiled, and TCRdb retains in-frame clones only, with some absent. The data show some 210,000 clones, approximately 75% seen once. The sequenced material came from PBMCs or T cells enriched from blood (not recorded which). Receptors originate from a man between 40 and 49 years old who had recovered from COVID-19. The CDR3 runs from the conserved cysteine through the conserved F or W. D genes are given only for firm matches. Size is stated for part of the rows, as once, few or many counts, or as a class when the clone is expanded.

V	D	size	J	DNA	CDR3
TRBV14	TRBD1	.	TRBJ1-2	TGTGCCAGCAGCCCTTGGGACAGGGATAACTATGGCTACACCTTC	CASSPWDRDNYGYTF
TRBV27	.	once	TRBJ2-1	TGTGCCAGCAGTCCAGTCCGACAGCCGTTCTCCTACAATGAGCAGTTCTTC	CASSPVRQPFSYNEQFF
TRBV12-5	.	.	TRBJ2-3	TGTGCTAGTGGCGCGCGACTAGGGGGCACAGATACGCAGTATTTT	CASGARLGGTDTQYF
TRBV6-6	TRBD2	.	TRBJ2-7	TGTGCCAGCAGTTCCAACGAAAAGCGGGGGGGCTACGAGCAGTACTTC	CASSSNEKRGGYEQYF
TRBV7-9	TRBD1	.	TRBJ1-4	TGTGCCAGCAGCTTAGGATACGGGACAGGATCCGAAAAACTGTTTTTT	CASSLGYGTGSEKLFF
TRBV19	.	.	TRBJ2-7	TGTGCCACCGGTAGGGGGTTCTACGAGCAGTACTTC	CATGRGFYEQYF
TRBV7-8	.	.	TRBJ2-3	TGTGCCAGCAGCTTAGCTGGGGGCACCATTAGCACAGATACGCAGTATTTT	CASSLAGGTISTDTQYF
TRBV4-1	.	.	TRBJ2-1	TGCGGCACTAAAGCAACGGGGACTTACGACAATGAGCAGTTCTTC	CGTKATGTYDNEQFF
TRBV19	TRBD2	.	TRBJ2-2	TGTGCCAGTACCCGCGGCGGGGGAAACGGGGAGCTGTTTTTT	CASTRGGGNGELFF
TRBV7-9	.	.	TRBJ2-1	TGTGCCAGCAGCCCGGGGGTGGTAGCGGCGGCAAACAATGAGCAGTTCTTC	CASSPGVVAAANNEQFF
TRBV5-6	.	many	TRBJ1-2	TGTGCCAGCAGCTTTAGGGGAGGGAATGGCTACACCTTC	CASSFRGGNGYTF
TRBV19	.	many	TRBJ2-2	TGTGCCAGTAGTATAGCGCGTACCGGGGAGCTGTTTTTT	CASSIARTGELFF
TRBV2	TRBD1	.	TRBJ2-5	TGTGCCAGCAGTGGACAGGGGCTTGTGGTCGAGACCCAGTACTTC	CASSGQGLVVETQYF
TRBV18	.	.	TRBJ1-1	TGTGCCAGCTCACCCCTTGGCGCAGGGTGGGACACTGAAGCTTTCTTT	CASSPLGAGWDTEAFF
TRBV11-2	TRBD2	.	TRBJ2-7	TGTGCCAGCAGCTTACTTCAGTTTACTAGCGGGAGAAGGTACGAGCAGTACTTC	CASSLLQFTSGRRYEQYF
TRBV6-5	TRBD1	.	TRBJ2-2	TGTGCCAGCAGCCCCTCTACGACAGGGTCTGGGGAGCTGTTTTTT	CASSPSTTGSGELFF
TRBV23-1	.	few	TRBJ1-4	TGCGCCACTAAAGACAGTTATGAAAAACTGTTTTTT	CATKDSYEKLFF
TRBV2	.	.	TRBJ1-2	TGTGCCAGCAGTGAAGTGAGGAATAACTATGGCTACACCTTC	CASSEVRNNYGYTF
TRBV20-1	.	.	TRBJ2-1	TGCAGTGCTAGTACGGGGTACTCCTACAATGAGCAGTTCTTC	CSASTGYSYNEQFF
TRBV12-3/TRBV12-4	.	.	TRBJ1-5	TGTGCCAGCCGACAGGAGGGCAATCAGCCCCAGCATTTT	CASRQEGNQPQHF